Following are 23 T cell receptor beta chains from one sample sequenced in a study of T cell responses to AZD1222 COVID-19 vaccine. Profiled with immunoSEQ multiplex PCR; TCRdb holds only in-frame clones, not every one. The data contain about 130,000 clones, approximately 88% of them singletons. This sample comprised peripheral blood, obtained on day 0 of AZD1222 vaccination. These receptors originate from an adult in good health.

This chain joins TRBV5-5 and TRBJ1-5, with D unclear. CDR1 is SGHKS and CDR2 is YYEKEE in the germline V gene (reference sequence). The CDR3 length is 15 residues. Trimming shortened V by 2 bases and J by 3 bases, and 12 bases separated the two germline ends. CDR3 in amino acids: CASSLNSGPNQPQHF. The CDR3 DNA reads TGTGCCAGCAGCTTAAACTCAGGACCCAATCAGCCCCAGCATTTT.

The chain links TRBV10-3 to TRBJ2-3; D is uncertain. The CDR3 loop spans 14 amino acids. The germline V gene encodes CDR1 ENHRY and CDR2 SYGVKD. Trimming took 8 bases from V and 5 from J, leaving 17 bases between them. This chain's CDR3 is CAIAASTSKDTQYF. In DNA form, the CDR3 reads TGTGCCATCGCTGCTTCCACATCCAAAGATACGCAGTATTTT.

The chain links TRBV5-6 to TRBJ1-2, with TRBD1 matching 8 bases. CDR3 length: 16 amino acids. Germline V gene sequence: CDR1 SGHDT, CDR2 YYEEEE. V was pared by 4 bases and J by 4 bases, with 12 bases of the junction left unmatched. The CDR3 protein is CASSRTGSPLPYGYTF. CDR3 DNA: TGTGCCAGCAGCAGGACAGGGTCCCCACTACCCTATGGCTACACCTTC.

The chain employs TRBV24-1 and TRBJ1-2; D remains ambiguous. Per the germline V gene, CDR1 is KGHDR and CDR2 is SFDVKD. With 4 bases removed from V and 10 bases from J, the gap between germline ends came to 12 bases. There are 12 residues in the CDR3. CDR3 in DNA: TGTGCCACCAGTGACCCTCTTTTCTTCTACACCTTC. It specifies CATSDPLFFYTF.

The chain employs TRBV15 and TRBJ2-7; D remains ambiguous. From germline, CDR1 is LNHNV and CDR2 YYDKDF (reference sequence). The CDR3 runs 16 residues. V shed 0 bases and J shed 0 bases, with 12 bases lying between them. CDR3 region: CATSRDSQRTSYEQYF. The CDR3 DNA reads TGTGCCACCAGCAGAGATAGTCAGAGAACCTCCTACGAGCAGTACTTC. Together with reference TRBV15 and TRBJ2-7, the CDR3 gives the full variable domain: DAMVIQNPRYQVTQFGKPVTLSCSQTLNHNVMYWYQQKSSQAPKLLFHYYDKDFNNEADTPDNFQSRRPNTSFCFLDIRSPGLGDTAMYLCATSRDSQRTSYEQYFGPGTRLTVT.

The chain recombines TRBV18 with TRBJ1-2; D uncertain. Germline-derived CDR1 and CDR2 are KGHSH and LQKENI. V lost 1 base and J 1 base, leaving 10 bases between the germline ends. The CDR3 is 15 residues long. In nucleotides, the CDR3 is TGTGCCAGCTCACCACAGGGTGGGAGTAACTATGGCTACACCTTC. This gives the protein CASSPQGGSNYGYTF.

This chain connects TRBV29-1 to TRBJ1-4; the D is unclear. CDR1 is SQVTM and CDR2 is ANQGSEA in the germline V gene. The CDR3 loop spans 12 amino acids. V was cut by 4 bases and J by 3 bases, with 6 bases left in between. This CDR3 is CSVAKANEKLFF. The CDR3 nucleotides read TGCAGCGTTGCGAAGGCTAATGAAAAACTGTTTTTT.

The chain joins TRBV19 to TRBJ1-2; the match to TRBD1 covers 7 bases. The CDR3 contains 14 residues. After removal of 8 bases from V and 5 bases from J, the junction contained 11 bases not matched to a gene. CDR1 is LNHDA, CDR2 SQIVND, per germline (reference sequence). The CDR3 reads CASGFGRGFYGYTF. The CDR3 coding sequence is TGTGCCAGTGGGTTTGGCAGGGGGTTTTATGGCTACACCTTC. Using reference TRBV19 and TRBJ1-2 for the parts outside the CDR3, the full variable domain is DGGITQSPKYLFRKEGQNVTLSCEQNLNHDAMYWYRQDPGQGLRLIYYSQIVNDFQKGDIAEGYSVSREKKESFPLTVTSAQKNPTAFYLCASGFGRGFYGYTFGSGTRLTVV.

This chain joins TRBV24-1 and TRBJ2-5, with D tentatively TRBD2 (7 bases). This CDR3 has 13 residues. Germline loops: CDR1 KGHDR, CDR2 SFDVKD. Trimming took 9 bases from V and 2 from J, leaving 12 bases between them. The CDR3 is CATGGAGQETQYF. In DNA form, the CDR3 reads TGTGCCACCGGGGGGGCAGGTCAAGAGACCCAGTACTTC.

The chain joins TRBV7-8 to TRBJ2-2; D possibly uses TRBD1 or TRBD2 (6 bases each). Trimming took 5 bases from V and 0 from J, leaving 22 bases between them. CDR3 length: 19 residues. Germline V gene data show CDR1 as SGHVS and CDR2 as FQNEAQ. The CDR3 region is CASSTGLAYGGANTGELFF. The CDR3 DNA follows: TGTGCCAGCAGCACCGGCCTAGCGTACGGGGGCGCGAACACCGGGGAGCTGTTTTTT.

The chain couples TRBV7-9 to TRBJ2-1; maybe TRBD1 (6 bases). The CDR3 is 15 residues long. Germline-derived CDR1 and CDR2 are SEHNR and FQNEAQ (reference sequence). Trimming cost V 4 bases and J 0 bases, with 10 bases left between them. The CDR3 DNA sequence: TGTGCCAGCAGCTCGGACAGTAGCTCCTACAATGAGCAGTTCTTC. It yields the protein CASSSDSSSYNEQFF.

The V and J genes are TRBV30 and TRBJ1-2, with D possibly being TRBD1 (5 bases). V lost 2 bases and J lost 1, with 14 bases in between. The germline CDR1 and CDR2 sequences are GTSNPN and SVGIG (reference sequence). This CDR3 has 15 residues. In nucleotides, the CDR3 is TGTGCCTGGAGTCCCCGACAGAGTTATAACTATGGCTACACCTTC. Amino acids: CAWSPRQSYNYGYTF.

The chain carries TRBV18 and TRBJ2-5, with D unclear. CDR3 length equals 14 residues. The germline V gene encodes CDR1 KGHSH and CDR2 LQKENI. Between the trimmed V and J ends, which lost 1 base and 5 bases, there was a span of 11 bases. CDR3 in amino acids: CASSPQGSRETQYF. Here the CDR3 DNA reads TGTGCCAGCTCACCACAGGGCTCCAGGGAGACCCAGTACTTC.

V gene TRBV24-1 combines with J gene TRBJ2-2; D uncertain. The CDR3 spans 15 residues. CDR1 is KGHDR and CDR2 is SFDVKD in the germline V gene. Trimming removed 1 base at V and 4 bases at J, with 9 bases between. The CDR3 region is CATSDLPVPTGELFF. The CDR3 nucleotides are TGTGCCACCAGTGATTTACCTGTACCCACCGGGGAGCTGTTTTTT.

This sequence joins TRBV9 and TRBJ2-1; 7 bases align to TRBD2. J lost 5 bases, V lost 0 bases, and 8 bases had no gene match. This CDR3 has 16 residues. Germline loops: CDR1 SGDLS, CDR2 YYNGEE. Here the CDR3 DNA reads TGTGCCAGCAGCGTAGGCGGGAGCAGGCGAGACAATGAGCAGTTCTTC. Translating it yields CASSVGGSRRDNEQFF. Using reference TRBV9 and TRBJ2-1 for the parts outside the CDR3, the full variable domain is DSGVTQTPKHLITATGQRVTLRCSPRSGDLSVYWYQQSLDQGLQFLIQYYNGEERAKGNILERFSAQQFPDLHSELNLSSLELGDSALYFCASSVGGSRRDNEQFFGPGTRLTVL.

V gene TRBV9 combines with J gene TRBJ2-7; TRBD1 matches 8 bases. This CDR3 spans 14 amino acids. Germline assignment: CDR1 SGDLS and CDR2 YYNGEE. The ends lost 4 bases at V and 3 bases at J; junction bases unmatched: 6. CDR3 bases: TGTGCCAGCAGCCCATGGACAGGGAACTACGAGCAGTACTTC. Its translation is CASSPWTGNYEQYF.

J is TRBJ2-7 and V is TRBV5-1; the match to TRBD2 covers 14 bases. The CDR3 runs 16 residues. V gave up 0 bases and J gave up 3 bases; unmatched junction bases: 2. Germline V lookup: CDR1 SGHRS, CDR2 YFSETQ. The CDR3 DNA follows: TGCGCCAGCAGCTTGGCCGGGACTAGCGGGAGCTACGAGCAGTACTTC. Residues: CASSLAGTSGSYEQYF.

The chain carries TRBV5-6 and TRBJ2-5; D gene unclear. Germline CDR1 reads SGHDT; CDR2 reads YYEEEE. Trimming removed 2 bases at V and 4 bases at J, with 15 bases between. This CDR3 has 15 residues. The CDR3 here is CASSFSWQARETQYF. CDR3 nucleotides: TGTGCCAGCAGCTTTTCTTGGCAGGCTCGAGAGACCCAGTACTTC.

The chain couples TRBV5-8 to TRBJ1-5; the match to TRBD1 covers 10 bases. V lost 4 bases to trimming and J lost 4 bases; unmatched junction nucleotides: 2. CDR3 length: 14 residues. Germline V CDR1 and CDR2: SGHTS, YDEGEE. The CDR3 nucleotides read TGTGCCAGCAGCCCGGGACAGGGGAATCAGCCCCAGCATTTT. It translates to CASSPGQGNQPQHF.

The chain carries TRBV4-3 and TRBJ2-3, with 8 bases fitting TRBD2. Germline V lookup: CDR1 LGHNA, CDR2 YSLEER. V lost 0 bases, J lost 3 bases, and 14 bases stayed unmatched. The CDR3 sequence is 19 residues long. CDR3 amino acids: CASSQDIRSLADGTDTQYF. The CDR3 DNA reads TGCGCCAGCAGCCAAGATATTCGGTCACTAGCGGACGGGACAGATACGCAGTATTTT.

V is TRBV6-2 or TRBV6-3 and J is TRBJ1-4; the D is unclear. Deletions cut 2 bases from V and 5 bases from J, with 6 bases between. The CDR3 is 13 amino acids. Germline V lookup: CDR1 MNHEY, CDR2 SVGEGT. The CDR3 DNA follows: TGTGCCAGCAGTTACACCGAGAATGAAAAACTGTTTTTT. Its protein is CASSYTENEKLFF.

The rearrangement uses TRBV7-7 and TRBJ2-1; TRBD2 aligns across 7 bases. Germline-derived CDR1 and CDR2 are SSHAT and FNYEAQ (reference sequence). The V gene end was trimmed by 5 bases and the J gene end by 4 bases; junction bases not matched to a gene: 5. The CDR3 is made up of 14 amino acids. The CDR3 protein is CASSQSGEYNEQFF. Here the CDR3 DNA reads TGTGCCAGCAGCCAAAGCGGGGAGTACAATGAGCAGTTCTTC.

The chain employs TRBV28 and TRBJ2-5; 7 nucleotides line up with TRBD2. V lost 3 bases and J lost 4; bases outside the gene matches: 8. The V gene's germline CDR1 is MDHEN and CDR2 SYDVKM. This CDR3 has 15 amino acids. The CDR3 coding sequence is TGTGCCAGCAGTTTTCGGGGGGTGCTGGGAGAGACCCAGTACTTC. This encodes CASSFRGVLGETQYF.